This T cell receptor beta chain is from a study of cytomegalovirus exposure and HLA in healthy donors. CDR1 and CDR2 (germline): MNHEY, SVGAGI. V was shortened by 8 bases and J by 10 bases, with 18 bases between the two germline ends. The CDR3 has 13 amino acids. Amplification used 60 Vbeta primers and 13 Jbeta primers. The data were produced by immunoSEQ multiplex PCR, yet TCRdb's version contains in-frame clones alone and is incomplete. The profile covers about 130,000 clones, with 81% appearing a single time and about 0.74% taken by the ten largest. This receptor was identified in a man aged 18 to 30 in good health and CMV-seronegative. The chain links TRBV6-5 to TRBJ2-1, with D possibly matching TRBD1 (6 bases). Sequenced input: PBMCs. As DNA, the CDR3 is TGTGCCAGCGGACTGAGCAGGGGCGTCGAGCAGTTCTTC. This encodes CASGLSRGVEQFF.